The sequence of this T cell receptor (beta chain) was determined in a study of cytomegalovirus exposure and HLA in healthy donors. Study results and limitations: Solely CMV serostatus was available to characterize immune exposure. Presence/absence analysis assumed near-uniform sequencing depth across donors. 150 or so TCR beta chains were listed as cytomegalovirus-associated.

Primers included in the PCR were 60 Vbeta and 13 Jbeta primers. Data came from immunoSEQ multiplex PCR; TCRdb stores just in-frame clones and leaves some out. Here the sample spans 180,000 or so clones, about four fifths being singletons. The CDR3 runs to 15 residues. V lost 4 bases and J lost 3, with 13 bases in between. The germline V gene has CDR1 KGHSH and CDR2 LQKENI. This clone was counted a few times. Its antigen is still unknown. The chain employs TRBV18 and TRBJ1-5; maybe TRBD1 (5 bases). The sequence was obtained from a woman younger than 30 in good health and CMV-seropositive. Specimen: PBMCs. CDR3 sequence (DNA): TGTGCCAGCTCACGGGCTCAGGGCTTCAATCAGCCCCAGCATTTT. Amino acid sequence: CASSRAQGFNQPQHF.